The 10 T cell receptor beta chains reported below all come from one sample, sequenced in a study of post-analysis software for immune sequencing data. The TCR beta cDNA libraries carried unique molecular identifiers. TCRdb used MiXCR to reprocess the PCR reads, holding one entry per CDR3 protein. The table includes approximately 260,000 distinct CDR3 sequences, less than 40% detected once. The study, taken as a whole, reports: TRBV5-6, TRBV5-1 and TRBV20-1 were among a handful of TRBV segments more frequent in patients than controls.

Their antigen targets remain unknown. Sequencing input: blood. These receptor sequences come from a girl aged 5-17 years with multiple sclerosis.

This clonotype was picked up one time. A much larger clone differs by one base, so this may be a read error. The rearrangement joins TRBV4-1 to TRBJ1-5; D unresolved. CDR1 is MGHRA and CDR2 is YSYEKL in the germline V gene. There are 18 residues in the CDR3. V was pared by 1 base and J by 3 bases, with 19 bases between. The CDR3 nucleotides read TGCGCCAGCAGCCAAGTGGATATGGGGTTTTATAACAATCAGCCCCAGCATTTT. The encoded protein is CASSQVDMGFYNNQPQHF.

V and J are TRBV5-1 and TRBJ2-5, with 8 bases matching TRBD1. Gene TRBJ2-7 matches the end of the DNA better, so the J call may be wrong. This CDR3 is built from 14 residues. Germline V gene data show CDR1 as SGHRS and CDR2 as YFSETQ. The CDR3 loop is CASSWGTGNYEQYF. For the CDR3, the DNA is TGCGCCAGCAGCTGGGGGACAGGAAACTACGAGCAGTACTTC.

The chain links TRBV7-2 to TRBJ2-3; 8 bases are shared with TRBD1. Germline-derived CDR1 and CDR2 are SGHTA and FQGNSA. Unmatched junction bases numbered 9, after V lost 5 bases and J lost 2 bases. This CDR3 is built from 16 residues. CDR3 amino acids: CASSQGAGSNTDTQYF. The CDR3 DNA is TGTGCCAGCAGCCAGGGGGCGGGTTCCAACACAGATACGCAGTATTTT.

A note on this clonotype: A much larger clone is a single base away; this may be a read error. The chain carries TRBV2 and TRBJ2-5, with D perhaps TRBD2 (6 bases). The V end lost 8 bases, the J end lost 7 bases, and 11 bases lay between the germline ends. The CDR3 length is 11 residues. CDR1 SNHLY and CDR2 FYNNEI come from the germline V gene. The CDR3: CASGWGGTQYF. CDR3 DNA: TGTGCCAGCGGGTGGGGAGGGACCCAGTACTTC. Complete variable domain (other parts from reference TRBV2 and TRBJ2-5): EPEVTQTPSHQVTQMGQEVILRCVPISNHLYFYWYRQILGQKVEFLVSFYNNEISEKSEIFDDQFSVERPDGSNFTLKIRSTKLEDSAMYFCASGWGGTQYFGPGTRLLVL.

The chain has TRBV29-1 and TRBJ2-7, with D perhaps given as TRBD1 or TRBD2 (5 bases each). CDR1 SQVTM and CDR2 ANQGSEA come from the germline V gene. Trimming shortened V by 7 bases and J by 2 bases, and 12 bases separated the two germline ends. The CDR3 is made up of 12 amino acids. The CDR3 DNA sequence: TGCAGCGCTACGGGGCAAACCTACGAGCAGTACTTC. This sequence encodes CSATGQTYEQYF.

The chain is built from TRBV29-1 and TRBJ2-3, with D uncertain. V lost 4 bases and J 0 bases, leaving 8 bases between the germline ends. Per germline, CDR1 SQVTM and CDR2 ANQGSEA. This CDR3 is built from 13 residues. The CDR3 nucleotides read TGCAGCGTTGGCCAGGCTAGCACAGATACGCAGTATTTT. It is translated as CSVGQASTDTQYF.

This clonotype was counted only a few times. The chain employs TRBV28 and TRBJ2-3, with D possibly matching TRBD1 (5 bases). The germline CDR1 and CDR2 sequences are MDHEN and SYDVKM. V was trimmed by 3 bases and J by 1 base, leaving 11 bases between them. The CDR3 spans 15 residues. The chain's CDR3 is CASSLDTSGTDTQYF. Here the CDR3 DNA reads TGTGCCAGCAGTTTGGACACCTCCGGCACAGATACGCAGTATTTT.

This clonotype occurred many times. This chain links TRBV5-1 with TRBJ1-4, with a weak D call TRBD1 (5 bases). The CDR3 contains 15 residues. V was pared by 0 bases and J by 5 bases, with 11 bases between. CDR1 is SGHRS and CDR2 is YFSETQ in the germline V gene. As DNA, the CDR3 is TGCGCCAGCAGCTTGGGGGACGGACCAAATGAAAAACTGTTTTTT. Its translation is CASSLGDGPNEKLFF.

A note on this clonotype: A much larger clone differs from this one at a single base, so this may be a read error. J is TRBJ2-1 and V is TRBV7-6, with TRBD2 matching over 12 bases. This CDR3 is 18 amino acids long. Germline lookup yields CDR1 SGHVS and CDR2 FNYEAQ. V shed 0 bases and J 13 bases; nucleotides not matched to a gene: 16. The CDR3 nucleotides are TGTGCCAGCAGCTTAGCGGTCCTAGCGGGAGGGAGTGGGGAGACCCAGTTCTTC. This sequence encodes CASSLAVLAGGSGETQFF.

Ten or more counts support this clonotype. J is TRBJ2-5 and V is TRBV13, with a tentative D call TRBD1 (6 bases). CDR1 is PRHDT, CDR2 FYEKMQ, per germline (reference sequence). V shed 2 bases and J shed 4 bases, with 11 bases lying between them. This CDR3 contains 14 residues. The CDR3 reads CASSLQGPLETQYF. The DNA of the CDR3 is TGTGCCAGCAGCTTACAGGGGCCATTAGAGACCCAGTACTTC.